This TCR beta chain was observed in a study of blood T cell repertoires in COVID-19. Study-level information: Donors in the United States, Italy and Spain gave samples during acute or convalescent COVID-19. PBMCs, B-cell-depleted T cells, or T cells were the source of the cDNA or gDNA that made up the material.

Germline CDR1 and CDR2: MDHEN and SYDVKM. There are 15 residues in the CDR3. V was pared by 4 bases and J by 6 bases, with 7 bases of the junction left unmatched. In the original processing: The assay estimated nucleated cells by amplifying reference gene primers. Some clones are missing from TCRdb's copy, which holds only in-frame ones; the method was immunoSEQ multiplex PCR. D and trimming come from the DNA, and the V and J calls and clone size come from that table. The repertoire holds 55,000 to 80,000 clones, with roughly 91% as singletons. Sequences were obtained from peripheral blood. This sequence joins TRBV28 and TRBJ2-7; 12 bases map to TRBD1. This receptor was taken from a human donor in a cohort sampled during active COVID-19. The CDR3 DNA is TGTGCCAGCAGTTCCCGGGGACAGGGGGCAAGCGAGCAGTACTTC. As protein: CASSSRGQGASEQYF.